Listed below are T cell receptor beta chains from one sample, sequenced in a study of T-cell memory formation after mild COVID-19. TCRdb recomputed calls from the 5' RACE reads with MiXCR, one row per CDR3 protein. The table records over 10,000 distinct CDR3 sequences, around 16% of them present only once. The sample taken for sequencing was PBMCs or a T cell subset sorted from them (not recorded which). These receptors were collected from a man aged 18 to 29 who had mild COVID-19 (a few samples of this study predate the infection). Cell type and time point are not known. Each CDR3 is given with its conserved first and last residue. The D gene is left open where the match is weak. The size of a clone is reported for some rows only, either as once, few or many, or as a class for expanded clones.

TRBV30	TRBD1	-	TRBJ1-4	CAWSVGQGVEKLFF	TGTGCCTGGAGTGTCGGCCAGGGGGTTGAAAAACTGTTTTTT
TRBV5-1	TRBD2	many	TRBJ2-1	CASSRYSGLASYNEQFF	TGCGCCAGCAGCCGCTATAGCGGGTTGGCCTCCTACAATGAGCAGTTCTTC
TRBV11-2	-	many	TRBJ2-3	CASRAITGRRTDTQYF	TGTGCCAGCAGGGCAATTACGGGACGGCGCACAGATACGCAGTATTTT
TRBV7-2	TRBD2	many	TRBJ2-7	CASSLFAGGPDHEQYF	TGTGCCAGCAGCTTATTCGCGGGGGGGCCGGACCACGAGCAGTACTTC
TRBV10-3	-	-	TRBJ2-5	CAISDRGETQYF	TGTGCCATCAGTGACCGGGGAGAGACCCAGTACTTC
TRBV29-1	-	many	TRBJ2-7	CSVAVWTDFYEQYF	TGCAGCGTGGCCGTGTGGACGGATTTTTACGAGCAGTACTTC
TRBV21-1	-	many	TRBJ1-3	CASSKQATVPLSGNTIYF	TGTGCCAGCAGCAAACAGGCGACAGTCCCTCTCTCTGGAAACACCATATATTTT
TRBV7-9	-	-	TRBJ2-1	CASSLARGADNEQFF	TGTGCCAGCAGCTTAGCTCGGGGGGCCGACAATGAGCAGTTCTTC
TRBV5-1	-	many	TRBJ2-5	CASSWRGTRQETQYF	TGCGCCAGCAGCTGGAGAGGGACGCGTCAAGAGACCCAGTACTTC
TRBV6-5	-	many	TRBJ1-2	CASRGIPYGYTF	TGTGCCAGCAGAGGCATCCCCTATGGCTACACCTTC
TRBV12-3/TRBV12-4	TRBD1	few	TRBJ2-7	CASSQTGQGPYEQYF	TGTGCCAGCAGTCAAACTGGACAGGGACCCTACGAGCAGTACTTC
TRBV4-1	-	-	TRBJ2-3	CASSSTDTQYF	TGCGCCAGCAGCAGCACAGATACGCAGTATTTT
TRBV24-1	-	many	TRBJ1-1	CATSQGEVTEAFF	TGTGCCACCAGCCAGGGTGAAGTGACTGAAGCTTTCTTT
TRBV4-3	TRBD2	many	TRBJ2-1	CASSDASGYNEQFF	TGCGCCAGCAGCGACGCTAGCGGGTACAATGAGCAGTTCTTC
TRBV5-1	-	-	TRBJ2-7	CASSLEILDEQYF	TGCGCCAGCAGCTTGGAAATATTGGACGAGCAGTACTTC
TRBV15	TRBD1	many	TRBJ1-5	CATRTGAEPQHF	TGTGCCACCAGAACAGGGGCAGAGCCCCAGCATTTT
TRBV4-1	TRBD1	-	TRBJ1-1	CASSQERDRLSTEAFF	TGCGCCAGCAGCCAAGAAAGGGACAGGTTAAGCACTGAAGCTTTCTTT
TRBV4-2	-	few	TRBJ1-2	CASSQDEAGGYTF	TGTGCCAGCAGCCAAGACGAGGCTGGAGGCTACACCTTC
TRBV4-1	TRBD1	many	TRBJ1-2	CASSQVVGDRGPYGYTF	TGCGCCAGCAGCCAAGTCGTGGGGGACAGGGGTCCCTATGGCTACACCTTC
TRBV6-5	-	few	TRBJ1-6	CASSRPINRVWSPLHF	TGTGCCAGCAGCCGACCCATTAACAGGGTTTGGTCACCCCTCCACTTT
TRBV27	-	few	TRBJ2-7	CASSWAGPTYEQYF	TGTGCCAGCAGTTGGGCAGGGCCCACCTACGAGCAGTACTTC
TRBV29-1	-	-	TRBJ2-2	CSVESGPGELFF	TGCAGCGTTGAGTCCGGGCCCGGGGAGCTGTTTTTT